This TCR beta chain is from a study of shared clonotypes between healthy human individuals. Study-level background: Each donor contributed plates that comprised three CD4 naive, three CD4 memory, two CD8 naive and one CD8 memory.

Assay runs were performed at deep level. The protocol was immunoSEQ multiplex PCR, while the TCRdb copy is restricted to in-frame clones and leaves out a portion. The sample has 1,400,000 or so clones, approximately 98.5% seen once. Germline V gene lookup returns CDR1 MNHEY and CDR2 SMNVEV (reference sequence). The CDR3 spans 13 residues. V lost 8 bases, J lost 4 bases, and 13 bases lay in between. A CD45RA+ naive subset and a CD45RA-negative memory subset were split from CD4+ cells. This receptor was obtained from a man aged 30 to 45 in good health. The chain uses TRBV27 and TRBJ2-3, with D possibly TRBD1 on 6 matching bases. The sequencing sample was made of naive CD4+ T cells sorted from blood. Subset: CD45RA+ positively selected. The CDR3 region is CASECKGADTQYF. The CDR3 DNA follows: TGTGCCAGCGAATGCAAGGGGGCAGATACGCAGTATTTT.